One and the same sample provided the 2 T cell receptor beta chains below, sequenced in a study of spatial heterogeneity in lung cancer (dated by TCRdb to the late 2010s). The sample's time point label, decoded: sample taken at primary tumor resection. These receptors have no known antigen. Library creation used 5' RACE. Reads for this sample came from a NextSeq 500. In TCRdb, the public reads were trimmed at Q25 with fastp and aligned with MiXCR, with productive beta chains retained. Merged by CDR3 protein, the rows form single entries marked with the most common genes and DNA. The sample has 5,500 to 7,500 distinct CDR3 sequences on record, roughly an eighth of them singletons. Together, the top ten hold 8% to 10% of the sample. Broad study findings and their caveats: The tumor nonsynonymous mutation count correlated with the number of expanded intratumoral alpha and beta TCRs.

This material consisted of lung tumor tissue, taken at surgery. These receptors originate from a male donor with early-stage non-small cell lung cancer.

This clonotype was picked up many times. This beta chain is an off-target read within a library intended for alpha chains, so its frequency means little. The chain joins TRBV20-1 to TRBJ2-3; 14 bases are a match to TRBD2. With V trimmed by 6 bases and J by 4 bases, 9 bases remained unmatched. Germline V gives CDR1 DFQATT, CDR2 SNEGSKA (reference sequence). The CDR3 is 16 residues long. DNA of the CDR3: TGCAGTGCGGACGGGACTAGCGGGAGAACCCCAGATACGCAGTATTTT. As protein: CSADGTSGRTPDTQYF.

This clonotype was seen ten or more times. Since it is a stray read in a library aimed at alpha chains, this beta chain has a size that is not meaningful. V usage is TRBV20-1 and J usage is TRBJ2-5; 7 bases map to TRBD2. This CDR3 region has 13 residues. V was pared by 5 bases and J by 4 bases, with 7 bases of the junction left unmatched. CDR1 is DFQATT and CDR2 is SNEGSKA in the germline V gene (reference sequence). This CDR3 reads CSAVMSGGETQYF. CDR3 coding DNA: TGCAGTGCTGTTATGTCGGGGGGAGAGACCCAGTACTTC.